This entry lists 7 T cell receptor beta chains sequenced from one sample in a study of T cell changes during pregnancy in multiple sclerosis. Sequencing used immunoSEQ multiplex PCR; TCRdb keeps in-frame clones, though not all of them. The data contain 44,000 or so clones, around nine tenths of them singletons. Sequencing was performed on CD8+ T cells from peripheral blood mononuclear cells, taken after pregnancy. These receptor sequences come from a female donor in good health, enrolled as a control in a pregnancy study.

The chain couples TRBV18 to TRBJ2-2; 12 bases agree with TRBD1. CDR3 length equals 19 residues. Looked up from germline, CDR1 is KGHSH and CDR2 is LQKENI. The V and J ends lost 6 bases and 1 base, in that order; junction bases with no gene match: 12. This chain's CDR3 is CASSPRGTGGTLNTGELFF. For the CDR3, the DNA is TGTGCCAGCTCCCCGAGAGGGACAGGGGGCACCTTGAACACCGGGGAGCTGTTTTTT.

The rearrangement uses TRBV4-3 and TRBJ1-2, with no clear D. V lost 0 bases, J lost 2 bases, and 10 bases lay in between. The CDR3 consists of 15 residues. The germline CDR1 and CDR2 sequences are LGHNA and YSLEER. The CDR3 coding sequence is TGCGCCAGCAGCCAAGATGGGCAGTTAAACTATGGCTACACCTTC. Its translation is CASSQDGQLNYGYTF.

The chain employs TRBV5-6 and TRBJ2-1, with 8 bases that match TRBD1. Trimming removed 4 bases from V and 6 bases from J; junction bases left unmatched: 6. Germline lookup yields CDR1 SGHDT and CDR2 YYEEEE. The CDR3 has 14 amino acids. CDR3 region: CASSTGTGPNEQFF. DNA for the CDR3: TGTGCCAGCAGCACAGGGACAGGCCCCAATGAGCAGTTCTTC.

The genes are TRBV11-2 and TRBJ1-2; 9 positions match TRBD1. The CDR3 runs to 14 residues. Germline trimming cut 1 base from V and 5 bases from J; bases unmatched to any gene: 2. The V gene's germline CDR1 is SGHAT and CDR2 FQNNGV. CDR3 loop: CASSLGGQGYGYTF. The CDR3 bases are TGTGCCAGCAGCTTAGGCGGACAGGGGTATGGCTACACCTTC. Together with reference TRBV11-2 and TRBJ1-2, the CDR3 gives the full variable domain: EAGVAQSPRYKIIEKRQSVAFWCNPISGHATLYWYQQILGQGPKLLIQFQNNGVVDDSQLPKDRFSAERLKGVDSTLKIQPAKLEDSAVYLCASSLGGQGYGYTFGSGTRLTVV.

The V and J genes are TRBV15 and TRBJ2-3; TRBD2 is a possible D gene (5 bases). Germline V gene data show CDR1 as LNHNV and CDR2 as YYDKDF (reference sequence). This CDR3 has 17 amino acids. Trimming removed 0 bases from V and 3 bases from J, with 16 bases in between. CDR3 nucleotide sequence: TGTGCCACCAGCAGAGATACTACGGAGTCGGGGACAGATACGCAGTATTTT. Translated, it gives CATSRDTTESGTDTQYF.

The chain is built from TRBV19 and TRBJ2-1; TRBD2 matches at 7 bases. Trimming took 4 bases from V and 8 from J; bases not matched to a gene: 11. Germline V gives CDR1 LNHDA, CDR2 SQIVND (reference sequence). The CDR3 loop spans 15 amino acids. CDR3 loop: CASSTPSSGRDEQFF. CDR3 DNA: TGTGCCAGTAGTACCCCCTCTAGCGGCCGCGATGAGCAGTTCTTC.

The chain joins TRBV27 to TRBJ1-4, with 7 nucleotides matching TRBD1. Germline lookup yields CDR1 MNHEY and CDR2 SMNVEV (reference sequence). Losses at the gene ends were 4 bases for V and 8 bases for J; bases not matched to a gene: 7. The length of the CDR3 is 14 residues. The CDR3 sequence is CASSSLAGGEKLFF. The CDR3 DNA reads TGTGCCAGCAGTTCCCTGGCAGGGGGGGAAAAACTGTTTTTT.